Included here is one T cell receptor beta chain sequence, with context. Its antigen is still unknown. This may be a read error: a much more frequent sequence differs by one nucleotide. The germline gives CDR1 DFQATT, CDR2 SNEGSKA (reference sequence). The length of the CDR3 is 14 residues. This entry is derived from a study of read filtering for tumor transcriptome and immune sequencing. Study in general: TCR-mapped reads were about 4 to 11 million with IR-seq versus about 75 to 1,400 with RNA-seq.

This library used approximately 390 ng RNA and molecular barcoded adaptors spanning alpha/delta and beta/gamma chains. In TCRdb, the reads were re-called with MiXCR into one record per CDR3 protein. In the table there are over 50,000 distinct CDR3 sequences, around 21% of which are singletons. Notes on the study in general: IR-seq captured clonotypes deeper and more reliably than RNA-seq.

Sequencing was carried out using a population of CD138-negative cells sorted from bone marrow. The TCR was taken from a donor over 35 with multiple myeloma. This chain uses TRBV20-1 with TRBJ1-1, with D hard to call. CDR3 amino acids: CSASLGKLNTGAFF. The DNA for the CDR3 is TGCAGTGCTAGTTTAGGGAAATTGAACACTGGAGCTTTCTTT.